These 29 T cell receptor beta chains share one sample of origin, sequenced in a study of blood T cell repertoires in COVID-19. Some clones are missing from TCRdb's copy, which holds only in-frame ones; the method was immunoSEQ multiplex PCR. The sample comprises roughly 250,000 clones, around 90% of which are singletons, and about 6.9% rests with the top ten. Source material: PBMCs or T cells enriched from blood (not recorded which). The receptors shown here come from a woman in her thirties with acute COVID-19.

The rearrangement links TRBV5-4 to TRBJ2-5, with D perhaps TRBD2 (6 bases). This CDR3 is 14 amino acids long. V lost 1 base to trimming and J lost 2 bases, with 9 bases between them. Looked up from germline, CDR1 is SGHNT and CDR2 is YYREEE (reference sequence). As DNA, the CDR3 is TGTGCCAGCAGCTTGCGGGACTTTCAAGAGACCCAGTACTTC. Its translation: CASSLRDFQETQYF.

This chain uses TRBV27 with TRBJ1-6, with 7 bases matching TRBD1. The CDR3 length is 14 residues. V lost 8 bases and J lost 7; bases outside the gene matches: 8. Germline V gene sequence: CDR1 MNHEY, CDR2 SMNVEV (reference sequence). The CDR3 bases are TGTGCCAGCGGAGGACAGGCGGGGAATTCACCCCTCCACTTT. Translation gives CASGGQAGNSPLHF.

This chain uses TRBV1 with TRBJ1-1; the table names TRBD1, a call not compared with the DNA. TRBV1 is shown as a pseudogene. This CDR3 contains 15 residues. The CDR3 nucleotides are TGCACCAGATGTACTGAGGCAGGGGTCAACACTGAAGCTTTCTTT. This gives the protein CTRCTEAGVNTEAFF.

Only a few counts were recorded for this clone. The CDR3 here is CASSETSVYGYTF. The DNA of the CDR3 is TGTGCCAGCAGTGAAACATCCGTCTATGGCTACACCTTC. The chain couples TRBV6-1 to TRBJ1-2, with D hard to call. V lost 2 bases and J 4 bases, leaving 8 bases between the germline ends. This CDR3 is built from 13 residues. Germline CDR1 and CDR2: MNHNS and SASEGT.

The gene calls are TRBV24-1 and TRBJ2-3; 8 bases fit TRBD2. CDR1 KGHDR and CDR2 SFDVKD come from the germline V gene. The V gene end was trimmed by 4 bases and the J gene end by 4 bases; junction bases not matched to a gene: 9. The CDR3 is 16 amino acids. For the CDR3, the DNA is TGTGCCACCAGTGACCCCGCGGGAGCGGGAGCAGATACGCAGTATTTT. It yields the protein CATSDPAGAGADTQYF.

V and J are TRBV28 and TRBJ2-1; 8 bases match TRBD2. The CDR3 contains 15 residues. V lost 5 bases, J lost 7 bases, and 10 bases stayed unmatched. Looked up from germline, CDR1 is MDHEN and CDR2 is SYDVKM. CDR3 bases: TGTGCCAGCAGTAAAGCGGGAGCTGATGGGAATGAGCAGTTCTTC. It yields the protein CASSKAGADGNEQFF. Full variable domain (missing parts from reference TRBV28 and TRBJ2-1): DVKVTQSSRYLVKRTGEKVFLECVQDMDHENMFWYRQDPGLGLRLIYFSYDVKMKEKGDIPEGYSVSREKKERFSLILESASTNQTSMYLCASSKAGADGNEQFFGPGTRLTVL.

This chain links TRBV5-4 with TRBJ2-5, with D uncertain. The V end lost 2 bases, the J end lost 2 bases, and 10 bases lay between the germline ends. The CDR3 length is 14 residues. In germline, CDR1 is SGHNT, CDR2 YYREEE (reference sequence). The CDR3 DNA follows: TGTGCCAGCAGCTTCGGTGAGGTTCAAGAGACCCAGTACTTC. Its translation is CASSFGEVQETQYF.

The chain has TRBV5-6 and TRBJ1-1; D is unclear. This CDR3 has 13 amino acids. The germline gives CDR1 SGHDT, CDR2 YYEEEE. V lost 3 bases to trimming and J lost 6 bases, with 12 bases between them. CDR3 DNA sequence: TGTGCCAGCAGCTCCCGGAGTATGGCTGAAGCTTTCTTT. This encodes CASSSRSMAEAFF.

The V call is TRBV29-1, the J call TRBJ2-1, with a weak D call TRBD1 (5 bases). V shed 5 bases and J shed 7 bases, with 18 bases lying between them. Germline V lookup: CDR1 SQVTM, CDR2 ANQGSEA. The length of the CDR3 is 14 residues. The CDR3 sequence: CSVLGQVGRNEQFF. DNA of the CDR3: TGCAGCGTTTTGGGGCAGGTCGGGCGGAATGAGCAGTTCTTC.

V gene TRBV18 combines with J gene TRBJ2-1, with unresolved D. V dropped 3 bases and J dropped 2 bases, with 14 bases sitting between them. CDR3 size: 16 residues. CDR1 is KGHSH, CDR2 LQKENI, per germline. The CDR3 protein is CASSPNLGSTYNEQFF. The CDR3 coding sequence is TGTGCCAGCTCACCTAATCTCGGGTCGACCTACAATGAGCAGTTCTTC.

The rearrangement links TRBV2 to TRBJ2-1; 7 nucleotides agree with TRBD2. J gave up 3 bases and V 6 bases, and 11 bases lay outside the gene matches. CDR1 and CDR2 (germline): SNHLY, FYNNEI. The CDR3 is 16 residues long. CDR3 in amino acids: CASRDGGDYLYNEQFF. DNA of the CDR3: TGTGCCAGCAGGGACGGCGGGGACTACCTCTACAATGAGCAGTTCTTC.

The V call is TRBV15, the J call TRBJ2-3; TRBD2 matches 8 bases. CDR3 size: 19 residues. From germline, CDR1 is LNHNV and CDR2 YYDKDF (reference sequence). The V gene end was trimmed by 0 bases and the J gene end by 2 bases; junction bases not matched to a gene: 13. The CDR3 DNA follows: TGTGCCACCAGCAGAGATGGGGCATACGGGGGGGGCGACACAGATACGCAGTATTTT. As protein: CATSRDGAYGGGDTDTQYF.

The chain uses TRBV11-2 and TRBJ2-1; tentatively, D is TRBD1 (6 bases). CDR3 length equals 15 residues. V was clipped by 5 bases and J by 0 bases, with 11 bases between them. Germline lookup yields CDR1 SGHAT and CDR2 FQNNGV. CDR3 coding DNA: TGTGCCAGCAGCGGGGGCTCCAGCTCCTACAATGAGCAGTTCTTC. Residues: CASSGGSSSYNEQFF.

This chain connects TRBV18 to TRBJ2-5, with D tentatively TRBD1 (6 bases). This CDR3 is built from 16 residues. V was shortened by 4 bases and J by 2 bases, with 17 bases between the two germline ends. CDR1 and CDR2 (germline): KGHSH, LQKENI. The CDR3 DNA is TGTGCCAGCTCACAACAGCAGGGGTTGGGGCAAGAGACCCAGTACTTC. Encoded protein: CASSQQQGLGQETQYF.

The J gene is TRBJ2-1, the V gene TRBV7-2; D gene ambiguous. V was clipped by 5 bases and J by 7 bases, with 18 bases between them. Germline loops: CDR1 SGHTA, CDR2 FQGNSA. The CDR3 contains 15 residues. CDR3 coding DNA: TGTGCCAGCAGCATATCCTTAGACTCCCTTAATGAGCAGTTCTTC. This sequence encodes CASSISLDSLNEQFF.

V usage is TRBV19 and J usage is TRBJ2-1; a weak D match, TRBD1 (5 bases). Germline-derived CDR1 and CDR2 are LNHDA and SQIVND (reference sequence). V was shortened by 6 bases and J by 3 bases, with 9 bases between the two germline ends. This CDR3 region has 13 residues. The CDR3, as DNA: TGTGCCAGTAGGCCTCAGGGCTACAATGAGCAGTTCTTC. Protein sequence: CASRPQGYNEQFF. The whole variable domain, remainder taken from reference TRBV19 and TRBJ2-1, is DGGITQSPKYLFRKEGQNVTLSCEQNLNHDAMYWYRQDPGQGLRLIYYSQIVNDFQKGDIAEGYSVSREKKESFPLTVTSAQKNPTAFYLCASRPQGYNEQFFGPGTRLTVL.

This chain links TRBV24-1 with TRBJ2-3, with a weak D call TRBD1 (6 bases). Trimming removed 5 bases at V and 4 bases at J, with 18 bases between. The CDR3 consists of 16 residues. The germline V gene encodes CDR1 KGHDR and CDR2 SFDVKD. The CDR3 DNA sequence: TGTGCCACCAGTGGCGAAACAGGGACGAGGTCAGATACGCAGTATTTT. The encoded protein is CATSGETGTRSDTQYF.

J is TRBJ2-5 and V is TRBV24-1, with TRBD1 as a possible D gene (6 bases). The CDR3 loop spans 14 amino acids. Deletions cut 4 bases from V and 3 bases from J, with 11 bases between. CDR1 KGHDR and CDR2 SFDVKD come from the germline V gene. The CDR3 region is CATSESTGKETQYF. The CDR3 DNA sequence: TGTGCCACCAGTGAATCAACAGGGAAAGAGACCCAGTACTTC.

The V and J genes are TRBV28 and TRBJ2-7; 8 nucleotides agree with TRBD1. The CDR3 covers 13 residues. V lost 7 bases to trimming and J lost 6 bases; unmatched junction nucleotides: 8. Germline values: CDR1 MDHEN, CDR2 SYDVKM. This CDR3 is CASKILGQAEQYF. CDR3 sequence (DNA): TGTGCCAGCAAAATCTTGGGACAGGCCGAGCAGTACTTC. The full variable domain, with the rest looked up from reference TRBV28 and TRBJ2-7, is DVKVTQSSRYLVKRTGEKVFLECVQDMDHENMFWYRQDPGLGLRLIYFSYDVKMKEKGDIPEGYSVSREKKERFSLILESASTNQTSMYLCASKILGQAEQYFGPGTRLTVT.

A single count supports this clone. J is TRBJ1-2 and V is TRBV2; 8 bases are shared with TRBD1. Trimming took 8 bases from V and 6 from J; bases not matched to a gene: 5. The CDR3 is made up of 12 amino acids. Germline-derived CDR1 and CDR2 are SNHLY and FYNNEI. Here the CDR3 reads CASEDRVDGYTF. CDR3 nucleotide sequence: TGTGCCAGCGAGGACAGGGTAGATGGCTACACCTTC.

The V and J genes are TRBV5-1 and TRBJ2-3, with D possibly being TRBD2 (5 bases). CDR1 SGHRS and CDR2 YFSETQ come from the germline V gene. V lost 5 bases, J lost 2 bases, and 12 bases lay in between. This CDR3 is built from 14 residues. The CDR3 reads CASSNGLHTDTQYF. CDR3 nucleotides: TGCGCCAGCAGTAACGGACTCCACACAGATACGCAGTATTTT. The variable domain in full, with the rest retrieved from reference TRBV5-1 and TRBJ2-3, is KAGVTQTPRYLIKTRGQQVTLSCSPISGHRSVSWYQQTPGQGLQFLFEYFSETQRNKGNFPGRFSGRQFSNSRSEMNVSTLELGDSALYLCASSNGLHTDTQYFGPGTRLTVL.

This clone was counted between two and nine times. DNA of the CDR3: TGCGCCAGCAGCTTGGACAGGCCCAAGAAGTCTGAAGCTTTCTTT. Translated, it gives CASSLDRPKKSEAFF. The V call is TRBV5-1, the J call TRBJ1-1; D possibly corresponds to TRBD1 (5 bases). The CDR3 contains 15 residues. Germline CDR1 is SGHRS and CDR2 is YFSETQ. The ends were cut back, 0 bases at V and 6 bases at J, with 15 bases in the middle.

This clone was seen a few times. The final CDR3 position lacks the conserved phenylalanine or tryptophan, pointing to a likely read error. No DNA is shown, since the ends of the CDR3 on it are uncertain; the CDR3 is the one TCRdb lists. The chain has TRBV3-1 (or the pseudogene TRBV3-2) and TRBJ1-1. Including both end residues, the CDR3 is 12 amino acids long. The V gene's germline CDR1 is LGHDT and CDR2 YNNKEL (reference sequence). The CDR3 protein is CASSQAPVGDWL.

This rearrangement joins TRBV7-3 to TRBJ1-1; D gene ambiguous. The CDR3 is 14 residues long. Trimming shortened V by 2 bases and J by 0 bases, and 7 bases separated the two germline ends. Germline V CDR1 and CDR2: SGHTA, FQGTGA. The CDR3 loop is CASSLDNLNTEAFF. DNA for the CDR3: TGTGCCAGCAGCTTAGACAACCTGAACACTGAAGCTTTCTTT.

V usage is TRBV15 and J usage is TRBJ1-1; TRBD1 might be the D (5 bases). Trimming cost V 5 bases and J 0 bases, with 13 bases left between them. The CDR3 consists of 15 residues. Germline CDR1 and CDR2: LNHNV and YYDKDF (reference sequence). The CDR3 nucleotides read TGTGCCACCAGCCCCCTTCAGGGAATGAACACTGAAGCTTTCTTT. Amino acids: CATSPLQGMNTEAFF.

The chain employs TRBV27 and TRBJ2-5; perhaps TRBD2 as D (6 bases). V was pared by 1 base and J by 2 bases, with 11 bases between. The CDR3 sequence is 15 residues long. Looked up from germline, CDR1 is MNHEY and CDR2 is SMNVEV (reference sequence). As DNA, the CDR3 is TGTGCCAGCAGTTTATGGGCAGGGACTCAAGAGACCCAGTACTTC. The encoded protein is CASSLWAGTQETQYF.

This chain connects TRBV1 to TRBJ2-1; the DNA was not used to check the table's D call, TRBD2. TRBV1 counts as a pseudogene. The CDR3 is made up of 15 amino acids. This CDR3 is CTTPKRGSLYNEQFF. The CDR3 DNA is TGCACCACCCCTAAGCGGGGGAGTTTATACAATGAGCAGTTCTTC.

V gene TRBV18 combines with J gene TRBJ1-5, with D possibly TRBD1 on 5 matching bases. V lost 3 bases, J lost 0 bases, and 15 bases lay in between. The CDR3 is 17 residues long. Germline assignment: CDR1 KGHSH and CDR2 LQKENI. The DNA for the CDR3 is TGTGCCAGCTCACCTCAATTGGGGCAATATAGCAATCAGCCCCAGCATTTT. Encoded protein: CASSPQLGQYSNQPQHF.

J is TRBJ1-3 and V is TRBV9, with D tentatively TRBD1 (5 bases). V lost 0 bases to trimming and J lost 0 bases, with 10 bases between them. CDR3 length: 16 amino acids. Looked up from germline, CDR1 is SGDLS and CDR2 is YYNGEE. The CDR3 DNA is TGTGCCAGCAGCGTAGACAACAGGCACTCTGGAAACACCATATATTTT. It is translated as CASSVDNRHSGNTIYF.